The 10 T cell receptor beta chains below come from one sample, sequenced in a study of blood T cell repertoires in COVID-19 (dated by TCRdb to the early 2020s). Library preparation employed the immunoSEQ multiplex PCR assay. TCRdb holds this immuneACCESS table with in-frame rearrangements only. Some clones are missing; in checked studies, unresolved V genes explain under half, and the rest has no known cause. Present in this sample are about 130,000 clones, under 90% of which were seen just once. The top ten clonotypes cover 12% of the sample. The material sequenced was peripheral blood. These receptors all stem from a woman between 55 and 75 years old with acute or convalescent COVID-19.

The chain links TRBV27 to TRBJ1-6; TRBD1 matches 8 bases. The CDR3 covers 15 residues. The V gene end was trimmed by 5 bases and the J gene end by 4 bases; junction bases not matched to a gene: 4. CDR1 and CDR2 from the germline V gene are MNHEY and SMNVEV (reference sequence). As DNA, the CDR3 is TGTGCCAGCAGTAGTGGGACAGGATATAATTCACCCCTCCACTTT. Its translation is CASSSGTGYNSPLHF.

This rearrangement joins TRBV13 to TRBJ2-3, with 7 bases that match TRBD1. CDR3 size: 15 residues. CDR1 PRHDT and CDR2 FYEKMQ come from the germline V gene (reference sequence). J gave up 6 bases and V 5 bases, and 11 bases lay outside the gene matches. The CDR3 nucleotides are TGTGCCAGCAGCCAAACACAGGGGCAAGGGGATACGCAGTATTTT. Protein product: CASSQTQGQGDTQYF.

J is TRBJ1-1 and V is TRBV18, with 8 bases identical to TRBD1. Germline CDR1 KGHSH, CDR2 LQKENI. This CDR3 is 16 amino acids long. V lost 1 base, J lost 4 bases, and 8 bases stayed unmatched. CDR3 region: CASSPRGQGGGTEAFF. CDR3 bases: TGTGCCAGCTCACCACGAGGACAGGGAGGGGGCACTGAAGCTTTCTTT.

The chain has TRBV7-2 and TRBJ2-3, with no clear D. This CDR3 is 18 amino acids long. V shed 5 bases and J shed 0 bases, with 21 bases lying between them. Germline V lookup: CDR1 SGHTA, CDR2 FQGNSA. The CDR3 DNA reads TGTGCCAGCAGCCCACGCACCCTCGCCCCTACTAGCACAGATACGCAGTATTTT. Protein product: CASSPRTLAPTSTDTQYF.

This clone appeared a single time. This sequence joins TRBV18 and TRBJ1-2; unclear D gene. This CDR3 region has 15 residues. Germline V gene data show CDR1 as KGHSH and CDR2 as LQKENI. Trimming stripped 3 bases from V and 0 bases from J, with 11 bases between. CDR3 nucleotide sequence: TGTGCCAGCTCACCGCGAGATGTAGCTAACTATGGCTACACCTTC. This sequence encodes CASSPRDVANYGYTF.

This clone was seen only once. The chain joins TRBV18 to TRBJ1-2; D is unresolved. This CDR3 is 15 amino acids long. Germline CDR1 KGHSH, CDR2 LQKENI. Trimming removed 0 bases at V and 0 bases at J, with 8 bases between. The CDR3 protein is CASSPPSGANYGYTF. CDR3 in DNA: TGTGCCAGCTCACCACCTTCCGGGGCTAACTATGGCTACACCTTC.

A single count supports this clone. The gene calls are TRBV6-5 and TRBJ2-7, with 7 bases that match TRBD1. V lost 7 bases and J lost 7; bases outside the gene matches: 10. The germline V gene encodes CDR1 MNHEY and CDR2 SVGAGI. The CDR3 has 13 residues. The CDR3 nucleotides read TGTGCCAGCAAAGGGACAGACCCTTGGGAGCAGTACTTC. Translated, it gives CASKGTDPWEQYF.

The V call is TRBV5-1, the J call TRBJ1-2, with 8 bases that match TRBD1. V lost 4 bases and J lost 2; bases outside the gene matches: 4. Per germline, CDR1 SGHRS and CDR2 YFSETQ. This CDR3 is built from 14 residues. The CDR3 region is CASSLTGGNYGYTF. CDR3 nucleotide sequence: TGCGCCAGCAGCCTTACAGGGGGGAACTATGGCTACACCTTC.

Only a few counts were recorded for this clone. The J gene is TRBJ1-2, the V gene TRBV12-3 or TRBV12-4; maybe TRBD1 (5 bases). V lost 2 bases, J lost 7 bases, and 11 bases lay in between. The CDR3 has 13 residues. CDR3 loop: CASSLLREGGYTF. The CDR3 DNA is TGTGCCAGCAGTTTACTCAGGGAGGGTGGCTACACCTTC.

The chain employs TRBV12-5 and TRBJ1-1; no clear D. This CDR3 comprises 13 residues. V gave up 1 base and J gave up 6 bases, with 9 bases separating them. Per germline, CDR1 LGHNT and CDR2 FRNRAP. CDR3: CASGLGRSAEAFF. CDR3 coding DNA: TGTGCTAGTGGTTTGGGACGGAGCGCTGAAGCTTTCTTT.